These 27 T cell receptor beta chains came from one sample sequenced in a study of Tregs in tolerant kidney transplant recipients. Sequencing used immunoSEQ multiplex PCR; TCRdb keeps in-frame clones, though not all of them. This table holds some 69,000 clones, 84% found once. Specimen: CD4+ T cells from blood. The receptors were sampled from a human donor in good health.

The chain combines TRBV5-5 with TRBJ1-4; maybe TRBD1 (6 bases). There are 15 residues in the CDR3. CDR1 SGHKS and CDR2 YYEKEE come from the germline V gene (reference sequence). Trimming pared 4 bases from V and 8 bases from J, leaving 18 bases between. The CDR3 is CASSNGDKGWEKLFF. CDR3 nucleotide sequence: TGTGCCAGCAGCAACGGGGACAAGGGATGGGAAAAACTGTTTTTT.

The rearrangement uses TRBV25-1 and TRBJ1-2; 7 bases agree with TRBD1. The CDR3 totals 17 residues. Germline V gives CDR1 MGHDK, CDR2 SYGVNS. V was pared by 0 bases and J by 6 bases, with 13 bases of the junction left unmatched. CDR3 region: CASSEYRGQGGLDGYTF. CDR3 DNA: TGTGCCAGCAGTGAATATAGGGGGCAGGGGGGACTCGATGGCTACACCTTC.

The CDR3 DNA follows: TGTGCCAGCAGCCTTTACGAGAGGCAGCCCCAGCATTTT. Amino acids: CASSLYERQPQHF. This chain connects TRBV7-3 to TRBJ1-5; D gene unclear. Germline CDR1 SGHTA, CDR2 FQGTGA. Trimming took 5 bases from V and 7 from J, leaving 12 bases between them. The CDR3 sequence is 13 residues long.

The chain couples TRBV7-3 to TRBJ2-2; D is ambiguous. The CDR3 runs to 15 residues. The ends were cut back, 3 bases at V and 0 bases at J, with 8 bases in the middle. The germline V gene encodes CDR1 SGHTA and CDR2 FQGTGA. CDR3 in amino acids: CASSFLGANTGELFF. The CDR3 nucleotides are TGTGCCAGCAGCTTCCTTGGCGCGAACACCGGGGAGCTGTTTTTT.

The V and J genes are TRBV5-1 and TRBJ2-7; D possibly corresponds to TRBD2 (5 bases). The V gene's germline CDR1 is SGHRS and CDR2 YFSETQ. Trimming took off 6 bases at V and 2 bases at J, with 12 bases between the two ends. This CDR3 has 13 amino acids. The DNA of the CDR3 is TGCGCCAGCACTAGCCCGCCCGCCTACGAGCAGTACTTC. Protein: CASTSPPAYEQYF.

The chain joins TRBV5-6 to TRBJ2-3; 8 bases line up with TRBD1. The germline V gene encodes CDR1 SGHDT and CDR2 YYEEEE. The length of the CDR3 is 15 residues. The V segment lost 4 bases and the J segment 2 bases; nucleotides outside the gene matches: 6. CDR3 amino acids: CASSARQGLTDTQYF. As DNA, the CDR3 is TGTGCCAGCAGCGCCAGACAGGGGCTCACAGATACGCAGTATTTT.

This clone was picked up a small number of times. V and J are TRBV6-1 and TRBJ1-6; D unresolved. This CDR3 is 14 amino acids long. Germline-derived CDR1 and CDR2 are MNHNS and SASEGT. Trimming took off 1 base at V and 11 bases at J, with 12 bases between the two ends. CDR3 bases: TGTGCCAGCAGTGAAGATTGGGGTTTGGCACCCCTCCACTTT. It codes for CASSEDWGLAPLHF.

The V and J genes are TRBV5-6 and TRBJ2-1, with D perhaps given as TRBD1 or TRBD2 (6 bases each). The CDR3 is 16 amino acids. Germline V gene lookup returns CDR1 SGHDT and CDR2 YYEEEE. Deletions cut 6 bases from V and 0 bases from J, with 16 bases between. The CDR3 DNA reads as TGTGCCAGCAACATAGATTGGGGGGCCTCCTACAATGAGCAGTTCTTC. Protein: CASNIDWGASYNEQFF.

This clone was seen only a few times. The J gene is TRBJ2-1, the V gene TRBV7-3; maybe TRBD2 (6 bases). V was pared by 2 bases and J by 10 bases, with 15 bases between. Germline-derived CDR1 and CDR2 are SGHTA and FQGTGA. This CDR3 is 14 amino acids long. The CDR3 nucleotides read TGTGCCAGCAGCTTAGGGCATAGCGCGGGGGAGCAGTTCTTC. This encodes CASSLGHSAGEQFF.

The rearrangement uses TRBV18 and TRBJ1-4; D call uncertain. Germline assignment: CDR1 KGHSH and CDR2 LQKENI. V was cut by 1 base and J by 8 bases, with 8 bases left in between. The CDR3 extends over 13 amino acids. The CDR3: CASSPLRAEKLFF. For the CDR3, the DNA is TGTGCCAGCTCACCACTTCGAGCAGAAAAACTGTTTTTT.

The rearrangement joins TRBV2 to TRBJ2-1, with D perhaps matching TRBD1 (6 bases). CDR3 length: 15 residues. Trimming shortened V by 4 bases and J by 7 bases, and 17 bases separated the two germline ends. Germline-derived CDR1 and CDR2 are SNHLY and FYNNEI. The CDR3 region is CASSVRPSTGNEQFF. CDR3 DNA: TGTGCCAGCAGTGTTCGGCCCTCTACAGGGAATGAGCAGTTCTTC.

This sequence joins TRBV6-6 and TRBJ1-1; no clear D gene. The CDR3 is 14 residues long. CDR1 is MNHNY, CDR2 SVGAGI, per germline (reference sequence). Trimming shortened V by 2 bases and J by 2 bases, and 9 bases separated the two germline ends. The CDR3 region has the DNA TGTGCCAGCAGTTACGGTCGGGGAAACACTGAAGCTTTCTTT. This gives the protein CASSYGRGNTEAFF.

This rearrangement joins TRBV19 to TRBJ1-2; 9 nucleotides line up with TRBD1. Germline V gene data show CDR1 as LNHDA and CDR2 as SQIVND (reference sequence). Trimming cost V 6 bases and J 4 bases; bases outside gene matches: 6. The CDR3 is 14 residues long. In DNA form, the CDR3 reads TGTGCCAGTAGGGAGGACAGGGGAACCTATGGCTACACCTTC. Its translation is CASREDRGTYGYTF.

The chain has TRBV18 and TRBJ2-6, with 7 bases matching TRBD2. V trimming: 0 bases; J trimming: 4 bases; junction bases outside the gene matches: 6. CDR1 and CDR2 (germline): KGHSH, LQKENI. This CDR3 is built from 17 residues. For the CDR3, the DNA is TGTGCCAGCTCACCACCTACGGGAGGTTCCGGGGCCAACGTCCTGACTTTC. This gives the protein CASSPPTGGSGANVLTF.

This sequence joins TRBV5-5 and TRBJ1-2; 7 nucleotides match TRBD1. CDR1 and CDR2 from the germline V gene are SGHKS and YYEKEE (reference sequence). This CDR3 spans 16 amino acids. V lost 2 bases, J lost 2 bases, and 9 bases stayed unmatched. CDR3 nucleotide sequence: TGTGCCAGCAGCTTTACAGGGGAAGGAGGGAACTATGGCTACACCTTC. Residues: CASSFTGEGGNYGYTF.

This clone was observed a few times. The V call is TRBV10-3, the J call TRBJ1-1; no clear D gene. The CDR3 spans 11 residues. Germline assignment: CDR1 ENHRY and CDR2 SYGVKD. Trimming removed 8 bases at V and 11 bases at J, with 15 bases between. Here the CDR3 DNA reads TGTGCCATCTCAGGCCTGAATGAGGCTTTCTTT. As protein: CAISGLNEAFF.

This chain joins TRBV7-2 and TRBJ1-2; D not resolved. The CDR3 is 13 residues long. CDR1 is SGHTA, CDR2 FQGNSA, per germline. The V end lost 6 bases, the J end lost 4 bases, and 12 bases lay between the germline ends. This chain's CDR3 is CASSRAQFYGYTF. The DNA for the CDR3 is TGTGCCAGCAGTCGGGCACAGTTCTATGGCTACACCTTC. Using reference TRBV7-2 and TRBJ1-2 for the parts outside the CDR3, the full variable domain is GAGVSQSPSNKVTEKGKDVELRCDPISGHTALYWYRQSLGQGLEFLIYFQGNSAPDKSGLPSDRFSAERTGGSVSTLTIQRTQQEDSAVYLCASSRAQFYGYTFGSGTRLTVV.

This rearrangement joins TRBV7-2 to TRBJ2-3, with D hard to call. Germline CDR1 reads SGHTA; CDR2 reads FQGNSA. V dropped 6 bases and J dropped 2 bases, with 3 bases sitting between them. The CDR3 is 11 residues long. For the CDR3, the DNA is TGTGCCAGCAGTTCCACAGATACGCAGTATTTT. This gives the protein CASSSTDTQYF.

The chain employs TRBV10-3 and TRBJ1-1, with 7 bases that match TRBD1. The CDR3 sequence is 16 residues long. V lost 4 bases and J lost 0; bases outside the gene matches: 8. Germline V lookup: CDR1 ENHRY, CDR2 SYGVKD. As DNA, the CDR3 is TGTGCCATCAGTGGGGCTTGGGACAGATTGAACACTGAAGCTTTCTTT. Protein: CAISGAWDRLNTEAFF.

This chain connects TRBV7-2 to TRBJ2-7, with TRBD2 matching 8 bases. The germline V gene encodes CDR1 SGHTA and CDR2 FQGNSA. The CDR3 runs to 18 residues. The J segment lost 0 bases and the V segment lost 0 bases, leaving 10 bases of the junction unmatched. CDR3 in amino acids: CASSLARPSGLSSYEQYF. The CDR3 coding sequence is TGTGCCAGCAGCTTAGCTCGACCTAGCGGGCTAAGCTCCTACGAGCAGTACTTC.

This clone showed up just once. The V and J genes are TRBV6-5 and TRBJ1-1; D gene ambiguous. This CDR3 spans 12 amino acids. Deletions cut 5 bases from V and 8 bases from J, with 12 bases between. The germline gives CDR1 MNHEY, CDR2 SVGAGI. As DNA, the CDR3 is TGTGCCAGCAGTGCCAACAAGGGAGAAGCTTTCTTT. It encodes CASSANKGEAFF.

On this clone: Other DNA sequences of this sample code for an identical CDR3. The CDR3 protein is CASSIGRSYEQYF. Written as DNA, the CDR3 is TGTGCCAGTAGTATCGGCCGGTCCTACGAGCAGTACTTC. The rearrangement uses TRBV19 and TRBJ2-7; no firm D call. CDR1 and CDR2 (germline): LNHDA, SQIVND (reference sequence). With 3 bases removed from V and 1 base from J, the gap between germline ends came to 7 bases. The CDR3 totals 13 residues.

This chain joins TRBV7-2 and TRBJ2-3; no firm D call. In germline, CDR1 is SGHTA, CDR2 FQGNSA. The V gene lost 8 bases and the J gene lost 5 bases, with 2 bases spanning the gap. The CDR3 sequence is 9 residues long. The CDR3: CASGDTQYF. The CDR3 nucleotides read TGTGCCAGCGGAGATACGCAGTATTTT.

This chain connects TRBV6-5 to TRBJ2-1, with 9 bases aligning to TRBD2. Germline CDR1 MNHEY, CDR2 SVGAGI. V lost 9 bases and J lost 9; bases outside the gene matches: 9. This CDR3 region has 13 residues. The CDR3 region is CASRTSVEGEQFF. CDR3 coding DNA: TGTGCCAGTAGGACTAGCGTGGAGGGTGAGCAGTTCTTC.

The gene calls are TRBV15 and TRBJ2-1; D not certain. V was pared by 0 bases and J by 5 bases, with 11 bases between. Germline CDR1 reads LNHNV; CDR2 reads YYDKDF (reference sequence). The CDR3 is 15 residues long. The CDR3 nucleotides are TGTGCCACCAGCAGAGATATAGCAGGCAACAATGAGCAGTTCTTC. It translates to CATSRDIAGNNEQFF.

This clone was seen more than once but under ten times. The chain carries TRBV10-3 and TRBJ1-1, with 8 bases aligning to TRBD1. The CDR3 extends over 13 amino acids. Germline CDR1 and CDR2: ENHRY and SYGVKD. The ends lost 5 bases at V and 8 bases at J; junction bases unmatched: 7. The CDR3 loop is CAISPLGDREAFF. In DNA, the CDR3 is TGTGCCATCAGTCCTTTGGGGGACAGGGAAGCTTTCTTT.

This CDR3 is CAIRARGTRMGIDTQYF. The CDR3 region has the DNA TGTGCCATCAGGGCCCGCGGGACCCGAATGGGGATAGATACGCAGTATTTT. The rearrangement joins TRBV10-3 to TRBJ2-3, with D possibly matching TRBD2 (6 bases). CDR3 size: 17 residues. V was shortened by 6 bases and J by 5 bases, with 24 bases between the two germline ends. Germline V CDR1 and CDR2: ENHRY, SYGVKD.